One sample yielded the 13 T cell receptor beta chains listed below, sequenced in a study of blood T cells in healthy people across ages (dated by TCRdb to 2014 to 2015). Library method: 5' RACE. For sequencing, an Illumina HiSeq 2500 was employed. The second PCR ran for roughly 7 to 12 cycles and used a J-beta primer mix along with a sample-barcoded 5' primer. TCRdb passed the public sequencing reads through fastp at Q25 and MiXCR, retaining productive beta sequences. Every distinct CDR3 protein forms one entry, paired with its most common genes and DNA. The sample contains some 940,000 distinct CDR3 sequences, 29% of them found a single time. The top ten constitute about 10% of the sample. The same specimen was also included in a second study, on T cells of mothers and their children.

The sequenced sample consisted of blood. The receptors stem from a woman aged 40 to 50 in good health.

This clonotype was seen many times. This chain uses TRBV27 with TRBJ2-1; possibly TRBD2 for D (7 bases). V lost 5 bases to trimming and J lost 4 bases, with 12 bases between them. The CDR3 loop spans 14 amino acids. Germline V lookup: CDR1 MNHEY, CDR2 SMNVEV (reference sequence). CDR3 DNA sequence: TGTGCCAGCAGTAGAGGGGGGGCATACAATGAGCAGTTCTTC. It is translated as CASSRGGAYNEQFF.

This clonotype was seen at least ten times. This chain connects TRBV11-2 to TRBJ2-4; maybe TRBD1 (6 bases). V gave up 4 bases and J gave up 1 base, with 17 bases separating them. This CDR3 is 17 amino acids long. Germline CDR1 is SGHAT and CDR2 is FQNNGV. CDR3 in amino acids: CASSSRGQTGAKNIQYF. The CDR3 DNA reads TGTGCCAGCAGCTCCAGGGGACAAACTGGGGCCAAAAACATTCAGTACTTC.

CDR3 nucleotide sequence: TGCGCCAGCAACCGCAGCGGGGTCACAGATACGCAGTATTTT. It encodes CASNRSGVTDTQYF. The V gene is TRBV5-1, the J gene TRBJ2-3; 7 nucleotides match TRBD2. The CDR3 covers 14 residues. Germline V gene lookup returns CDR1 SGHRS and CDR2 YFSETQ. The V and J ends lost 6 bases and 2 bases, in that order; junction bases with no gene match: 6. Complete variable domain (other parts from reference TRBV5-1 and TRBJ2-3): KAGVTQTPRYLIKTRGQQVTLSCSPISGHRSVSWYQQTPGQGLQFLFEYFSETQRNKGNFPGRFSGRQFSNSRSEMNVSTLELGDSALYLCASNRSGVTDTQYFGPGTRLTVL.

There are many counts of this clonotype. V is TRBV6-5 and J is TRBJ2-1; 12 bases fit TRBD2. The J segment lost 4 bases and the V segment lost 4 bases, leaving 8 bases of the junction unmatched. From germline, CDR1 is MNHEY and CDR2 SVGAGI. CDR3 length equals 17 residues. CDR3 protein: CASSSLTSGGPYNEQFF. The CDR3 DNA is TGTGCCAGCAGTTCCCTGACTAGCGGGGGACCTTACAATGAGCAGTTCTTC.

The CDR3 sequence is CASSGTGGPTNEKLFF. CDR3 bases: TGTGCCAGCAGCGGAACGGGGGGGCCAACTAATGAAAAACTGTTTTTT. The J gene is TRBJ1-4, the V gene TRBV7-9, with a tentative D call TRBD1 (6 bases). CDR3 length: 16 residues. Germline V CDR1 and CDR2: SEHNR, FQNEAQ (reference sequence). Trimming left V 5 bases short and J 0 bases short, with 13 bases between.

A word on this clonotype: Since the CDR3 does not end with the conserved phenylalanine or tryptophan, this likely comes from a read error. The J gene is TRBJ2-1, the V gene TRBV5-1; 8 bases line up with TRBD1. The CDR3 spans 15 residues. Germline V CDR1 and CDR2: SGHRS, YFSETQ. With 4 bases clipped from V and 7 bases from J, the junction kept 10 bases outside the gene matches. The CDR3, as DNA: TGCGCCAGCAGCAGCGGACAGGGCCTAGGGAATGAGCAGTTCTTA. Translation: CASSSGQGLGNEQFL.

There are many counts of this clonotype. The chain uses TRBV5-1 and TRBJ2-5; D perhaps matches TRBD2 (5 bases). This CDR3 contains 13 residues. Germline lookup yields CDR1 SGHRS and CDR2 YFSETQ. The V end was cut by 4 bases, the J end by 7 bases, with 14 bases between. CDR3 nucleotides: TGCGCCAGCAGCGAGGAGGTCCCGGGGACCCAGTACTTC. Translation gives CASSEEVPGTQYF.

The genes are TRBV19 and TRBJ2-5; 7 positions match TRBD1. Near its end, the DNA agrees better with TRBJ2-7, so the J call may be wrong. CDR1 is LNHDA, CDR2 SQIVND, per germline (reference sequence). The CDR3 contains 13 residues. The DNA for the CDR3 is TGTGCCAGCCGACAGGGTCGTATCTACGAGCAGTACTTC. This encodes CASRQGRIYEQYF.

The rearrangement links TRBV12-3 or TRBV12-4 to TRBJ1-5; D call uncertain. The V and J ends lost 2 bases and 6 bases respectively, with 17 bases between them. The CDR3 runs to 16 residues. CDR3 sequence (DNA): TGTGCCAGCAGTTTATATCAGGCAAGTTCGAGTCAGCCCCAGCATTTT. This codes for CASSLYQASSSQPQHF.

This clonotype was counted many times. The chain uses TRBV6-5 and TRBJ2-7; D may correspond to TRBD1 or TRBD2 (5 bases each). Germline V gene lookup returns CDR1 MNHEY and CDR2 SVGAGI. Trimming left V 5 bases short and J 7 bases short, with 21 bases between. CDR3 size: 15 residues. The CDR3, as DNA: TGTGCCAGCAGTCGGCCTCGGACCGGGACGGGGGAGCAGTACTTC. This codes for CASSRPRTGTGEQYF.

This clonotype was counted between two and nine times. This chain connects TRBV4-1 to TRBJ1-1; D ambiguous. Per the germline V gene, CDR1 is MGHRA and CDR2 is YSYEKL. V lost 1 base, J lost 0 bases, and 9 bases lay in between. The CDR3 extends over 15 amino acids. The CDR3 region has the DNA TGCGCCAGCAGCCAAGTCGGGTTCATGAACACTGAAGCTTTCTTT. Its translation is CASSQVGFMNTEAFF.

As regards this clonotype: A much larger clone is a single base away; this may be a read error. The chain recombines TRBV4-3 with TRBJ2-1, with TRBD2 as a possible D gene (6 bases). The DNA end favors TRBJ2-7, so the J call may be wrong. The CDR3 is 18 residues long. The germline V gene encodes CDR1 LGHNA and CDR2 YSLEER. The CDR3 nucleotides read TGCGCCAGCAGCCGAGACATTCCTGGCGGGGAGTCCTACAATGAGCAGTACTTC. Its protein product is CASSRDIPGGESYNEQYF.

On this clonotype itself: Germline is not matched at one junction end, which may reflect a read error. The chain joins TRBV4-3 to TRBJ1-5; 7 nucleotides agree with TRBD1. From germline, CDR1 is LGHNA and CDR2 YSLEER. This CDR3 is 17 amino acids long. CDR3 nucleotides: TGCGCCAGCAGCCAAGATCGACAGGGAAGGGGCAATCAGCCCCGGCATTTT. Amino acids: CASSQDRQGRGNQPRHF.